This entry concerns a single TCR beta chain. Its specificity is unknown. From the RT-PCR reads, TCRdb called clonotypes with MiXCR, one entry per CDR3 protein. The sample shows hundreds of thousands of distinct CDR3 sequences, around 15% of them seen only once. These data are taken from a study of response to subunit inactivated influenza vaccine. Study-wide results and caveats: Authors suggested that a seasonal influenza vaccination recruits few new T cells each time.

From germline, CDR1 is LNHDA and CDR2 SQIVND (reference sequence). V was pared by 3 bases and J by 4 bases, with 13 bases between. The CDR3 is 15 amino acids. The origin of this receptor is a man aged 45-65 years who received an inactivated influenza vaccine. The input for sequencing was PBMCs from blood, taken roughly 15 days before vaccination. The chain uses TRBV19 and TRBJ2-1; tentatively, D is TRBD1 (5 bases). The CDR3 protein is CASSILLAGYNEQFF. The CDR3 DNA is TGTGCCAGTAGTATCCTTCTCGCAGGGTACAATGAGCAGTTCTTC.